The clone carrying this T cell receptor (beta chain) occurred a few times. The antigen is not known. The authors built TCR beta libraries using iRepertoire HTBI primers and Arm-PCR of CDR3 regions. TCRdb analysed the multiplex PCR reads with MiXCR anew, one entry per CDR3 protein. This table holds roughly 400,000 distinct CDR3 sequences, roughly 20% found once. Documented time point: persistent/refractory GD, antithyroid drugs over 5 years with positive TRAb. PBMC RNA served as the TCR library source. Graves' disease diagnosis was established per American Thyroid Association guidelines. These data come from a study of regulatory T cells in long-lasting Graves disease. About the research overall: Those with persistent Graves' disease had received antithyroid drugs for over 5 years with positive TSH receptor antibodies. Study-wide results and limits: Fewer public clonotypes were shared by new patients (around 990) than by persistent patients (2,741). Few sampled subjects may have lowered accuracy.

The trim removed 3 bases at V and 3 bases at J, leaving 6 bases unmatched. CDR1 and CDR2 (germline): DFQATT, SNEGSKA (reference sequence). The CDR3 is 14 residues long. This sequence originates from a female donor with Graves disease. V is TRBV20-1 and J is TRBJ2-5; 8 bases line up with TRBD1. Source: peripheral blood mononuclear cells (PBMCs), taken when the disease was refractory, from a patient treated with antithyroid drugs. CDR3 region: CSASPGQVKETQYF. The CDR3 DNA sequence: TGCAGTGCTAGCCCGGGACAGGTGAAAGAGACCCAGTACTTC.